This record looks at one TCR beta chain sequence and its context. The data belong to a study of T cell responses to AZD1222 COVID-19 vaccine. The CDR3 is 14 residues long. Per the germline V gene, CDR1 is MNHEY and CDR2 is SVGAGI. V shed 0 bases and J shed 3 bases, with 8 bases lying between them. Here immunoSEQ multiplex PCR was the method, and the copy in TCRdb shows in-frame clones only, minus some. The sample carries some 180,000 clones, just under 95% recorded once. This sequence joins TRBV6-5 and TRBJ1-1; D is uncertain. This TCR was recovered from an adult who received the MenACWY meningococcal vaccine as a control. The input for sequencing was peripheral blood, taken 28 days after the second dose of the MenACWY control vaccine. CDR3 nucleotide sequence: TGTGCCAGCAGTTACTCAGGTAGATACACTGAAGCTTTCTTT. As protein: CASSYSGRYTEAFF.